Below, 21 T cell receptor beta chains from the same sample are listed, as sequenced in a study of CD8 T cells in Susac syndrome. Random hexamers primed reverse transcription of about 0.5 to 1 ug RNA. TCRdb processed the immunoSEQ multiplex PCR reads anew with MiXCR; each CDR3 protein has one entry. The data show around 79,000 distinct CDR3 sequences, about 95% seen once. What was sequenced was CD8+ T cells from PBMCs. Every receptor here comes from a human donor with multiple sclerosis.

The genes are TRBV9 and TRBJ2-1, with no clear D. Germline CDR1 and CDR2: SGDLS and YYNGEE. V lost 0 bases and J 7 bases, leaving 5 bases between the germline ends. This CDR3 is built from 12 residues. DNA of the CDR3: TGTGCCAGCAGCGTAGGGCCGAATGAGCAGTTCTTC. Translated: CASSVGPNEQFF.

The chain uses TRBV15 and TRBJ1-1; unclear D gene. V lost 6 bases and J 4 bases, leaving 6 bases between the germline ends. CDR1 is LNHNV, CDR2 YYDKDF, per germline (reference sequence). The CDR3 is made up of 11 amino acids. CDR3 nucleotide sequence: TGTGCCACCAGTTCGGGCACTGAAGCTTTCTTT. Translating it yields CATSSGTEAFF.

The chain joins TRBV2 to TRBJ1-1; 10 nucleotides align to TRBD1. The V gene's germline CDR1 is SNHLY and CDR2 FYNNEI. CDR3 length: 15 amino acids. Trimming cost V 8 bases and J 0 bases; bases outside gene matches: 6. This CDR3 reads CASSPGQGMNTEAFF. The CDR3 region has the DNA TGTGCCAGCTCGCCGGGACAGGGGATGAACACTGAAGCTTTCTTT.

The chain couples TRBV9 to TRBJ2-7; TRBD2 aligns across 7 bases. V shed 2 bases, J shed 0 bases, and the junction held 5 bases outside the gene matches. CDR3 size: 15 residues. CDR1 is SGDLS and CDR2 is YYNGEE in the germline V gene. The chain's CDR3 is CASSVSGGSSYEQYF. CDR3 in DNA: TGTGCCAGCAGCGTGTCCGGGGGGAGCTCCTACGAGCAGTACTTC.

The CDR3: CASTSEAGDGYTF. The DNA of the CDR3 is TGTGCCAGCACCTCTGAAGCAGGGGATGGCTACACCTTC. The chain employs TRBV27 and TRBJ1-2; D might be TRBD1 (6 bases). The V and J ends lost 7 bases and 6 bases respectively, with 15 bases between them. Germline V gene lookup returns CDR1 MNHEY and CDR2 SMNVEV (reference sequence). CDR3 length equals 13 residues.

CDR3 amino acids: CASSPTGYNEQFF. CDR3 DNA: TGTGCCAGCAGCCCCACTGGATACAATGAGCAGTTCTTC. The chain has TRBV6-6 and TRBJ2-1; D is unresolved. This CDR3 has 13 amino acids. Germline CDR1 is MNHNY and CDR2 is SVGAGI (reference sequence). The V end lost 6 bases, the J end lost 4 bases, and 10 bases lay between the germline ends.

J is TRBJ2-1 and V is TRBV7-9; possibly TRBD1 for D (5 bases). CDR3 length equals 15 residues. Deletions cut 4 bases from V and 1 base from J, with 11 bases between. Per germline, CDR1 SEHNR and CDR2 FQNEAQ (reference sequence). The CDR3 is CASSSPRGSYNEQFF. In DNA form, the CDR3 reads TGTGCCAGCAGCTCCCCTAGGGGTTCCTACAATGAGCAGTTCTTC.

The genes are TRBV18 and TRBJ2-1; 8 bases are shared with TRBD1. CDR1 and CDR2 from the germline V gene are KGHSH and LQKENI. V lost 3 bases, J lost 1 base, and 17 bases stayed unmatched. CDR3 length: 20 residues. CDR3 in amino acids: CASSPGVDRGNYRSYNEQFF. CDR3 DNA: TGTGCCAGCTCACCGGGAGTAGACAGGGGTAACTATAGGTCCTACAATGAGCAGTTCTTC. Variable domain in full (rest from reference TRBV18 and TRBJ2-1): NAGVMQNPRHLVRRRGQEARLRCSPMKGHSHVYWYRQLPEEGLKFMVYLQKENIIDESGMPKERFSAEFPKEGPSILRIQQVVRGDSAAYFCASSPGVDRGNYRSYNEQFFGPGTRLTVL.

The rearrangement links TRBV10-3 to TRBJ1-1, with a possible D match to TRBD1 (5 bases). This CDR3 has 14 amino acids. From germline, CDR1 is ENHRY and CDR2 SYGVKD. Trimming took off 2 bases at V and 4 bases at J, with 11 bases between the two ends. This CDR3 is CAISERQGITEAFF. CDR3 nucleotides: TGTGCCATCAGTGAGCGGCAGGGAATCACTGAAGCTTTCTTT.

The chain recombines TRBV5-1 with TRBJ2-7; no clear D gene. The CDR3 is made up of 14 amino acids. The V and J ends lost 0 bases and 5 bases respectively, with 12 bases between them. Per germline, CDR1 SGHRS and CDR2 YFSETQ. This CDR3 reads CASSLGPRPNEQYF. DNA for the CDR3: TGCGCCAGCAGCTTGGGACCAAGACCCAACGAGCAGTACTTC.

The chain uses TRBV6-2 or TRBV6-3 and TRBJ2-5, with D perhaps matching TRBD2 (5 bases). The length of the CDR3 is 13 residues. In germline, CDR1 is MNHEY, CDR2 SVGEGT. Trimming pared 0 bases from V and 6 bases from J, leaving 8 bases between. DNA of the CDR3: TGTGCCAGCAGTTACTCGATCGGGAAGACCCAGTACTTC. Encoded protein: CASSYSIGKTQYF.

The chain joins TRBV9 to TRBJ1-3; perhaps TRBD1 as D (5 bases). CDR1 is SGDLS, CDR2 YYNGEE, per germline. Trimming removed 4 bases at V and 4 bases at J, with 15 bases between. The CDR3 consists of 15 residues. This CDR3 reads CASSPTGNPGNTIYF. The CDR3 DNA reads as TGTGCCAGCAGCCCCACAGGAAATCCAGGAAACACCATATATTTT.

This chain joins TRBV6-2 or TRBV6-3 and TRBJ2-5; a weak D match, TRBD1 (5 bases). The V gene's germline CDR1 is MNHEY and CDR2 SVGEGT. The CDR3 has 13 amino acids. V lost 2 bases and J 3 bases, leaving 7 bases between the germline ends. The DNA of the CDR3 is TGTGCCAGCAGTTACGACAGAGAAGAGACCCAGTACTTC. As protein: CASSYDREETQYF.

This chain joins TRBV29-1 and TRBJ2-7; D perhaps matches TRBD2 (6 bases). The length of the CDR3 is 12 residues. The V end lost 7 bases, the J end lost 4 bases, and 14 bases lay between the germline ends. Germline V gives CDR1 SQVTM, CDR2 ANQGSEA. In DNA form, the CDR3 reads TGCAGCGCCGGGAGAGATGGGTACGAGCAGTACTTC. It translates to CSAGRDGYEQYF.

This rearrangement joins TRBV11-2 to TRBJ1-2, with TRBD1 matching 8 bases. This CDR3 is built from 17 residues. The J segment lost 4 bases and the V segment lost 2 bases, leaving 12 bases of the junction unmatched. The V gene's germline CDR1 is SGHAT and CDR2 FQNNGV. The CDR3 region has the DNA TGTGCCAGCAGCTTAAACACTCCCGGGACAGGTGTCTATGGCTACACCTTC. Its protein product is CASSLNTPGTGVYGYTF.

A single count supports this clonotype. The genes are TRBV6-6 and TRBJ2-2; D is unresolved. V was shortened by 6 bases and J by 4 bases, with 12 bases between the two germline ends. Looked up from germline, CDR1 is MNHNY and CDR2 is SVGAGI (reference sequence). The CDR3 has 14 amino acids. CDR3 sequence (DNA): TGTGCCAGCAGACCCGGTCCCAGCACCGGGGAGCTGTTTTTT. As protein: CASRPGPSTGELFF.

The chain links TRBV12-3 or TRBV12-4 to TRBJ2-2; D uncertain. The CDR3 covers 10 residues. V was pared by 3 bases and J by 8 bases, with 1 base between. The CDR3 bases are TGTGCCAGCAGTTTTGGGGAGCTGTTTTTT. Amino acids: CASSFGELFF.

This clonotype was seen a handful of times. The gene calls are TRBV29-1 and TRBJ2-7; D call uncertain. There are 12 residues in the CDR3. Per germline, CDR1 SQVTM and CDR2 ANQGSEA. The V end lost 0 bases, the J end lost 1 base, and 4 bases lay between the germline ends. The CDR3 DNA sequence: TGCAGCGTTGAAGATATATCCTACGAGCAGTACTTC. Translation: CSVEDISYEQYF.

V gene TRBV9 combines with J gene TRBJ1-5; D perhaps matches TRBD1 (5 bases). The CDR3 covers 14 residues. Trimming left V 3 bases short and J 2 bases short, with 9 bases between. Germline lookup yields CDR1 SGDLS and CDR2 YYNGEE. CDR3 region: CASSADRGNQPQHF. Here the CDR3 DNA reads TGTGCCAGCAGCGCTGACAGAGGCAATCAGCCCCAGCATTTT.

The chain carries TRBV20-1 and TRBJ2-7; perhaps TRBD2 as D (7 bases). The germline V and J ends were trimmed by 0 bases and 5 bases, with 11 bases remaining between them. The CDR3 is 13 amino acids. The germline V gene encodes CDR1 DFQATT and CDR2 SNEGSKA (reference sequence). The CDR3 nucleotides are TGCAGTGCTAGAGAACCGGGGGGCCACGAGCAGTACTTC. Its translation: CSAREPGGHEQYF.

The chain couples TRBV7-8 to TRBJ2-5; 9 bases align to TRBD2. Germline values: CDR1 SGHVS, CDR2 FQNEAQ. V dropped 6 bases and J dropped 2; count of bases not matched to a gene: 7. The CDR3 is made up of 15 amino acids. This chain's CDR3 is CASRVRGGAQETQYF. For the CDR3, the DNA is TGTGCCAGCAGAGTGCGGGGGGGAGCTCAAGAGACCCAGTACTTC.